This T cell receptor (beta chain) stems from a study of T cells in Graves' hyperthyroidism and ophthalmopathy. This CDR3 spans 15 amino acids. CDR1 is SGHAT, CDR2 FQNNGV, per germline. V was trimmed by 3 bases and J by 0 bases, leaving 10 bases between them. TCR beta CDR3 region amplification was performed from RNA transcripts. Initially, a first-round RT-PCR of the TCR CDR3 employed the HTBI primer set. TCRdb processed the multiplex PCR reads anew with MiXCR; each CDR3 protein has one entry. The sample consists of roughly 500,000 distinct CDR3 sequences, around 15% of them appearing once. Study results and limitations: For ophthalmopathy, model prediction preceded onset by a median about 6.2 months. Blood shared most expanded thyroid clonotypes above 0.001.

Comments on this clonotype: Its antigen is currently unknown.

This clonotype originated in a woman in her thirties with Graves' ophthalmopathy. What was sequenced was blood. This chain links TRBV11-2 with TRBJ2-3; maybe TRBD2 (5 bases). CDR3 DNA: TGTGCCAGCAGCTTTCGGCGGGTGAGCACAGATACGCAGTATTTT. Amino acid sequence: CASSFRRVSTDTQYF.